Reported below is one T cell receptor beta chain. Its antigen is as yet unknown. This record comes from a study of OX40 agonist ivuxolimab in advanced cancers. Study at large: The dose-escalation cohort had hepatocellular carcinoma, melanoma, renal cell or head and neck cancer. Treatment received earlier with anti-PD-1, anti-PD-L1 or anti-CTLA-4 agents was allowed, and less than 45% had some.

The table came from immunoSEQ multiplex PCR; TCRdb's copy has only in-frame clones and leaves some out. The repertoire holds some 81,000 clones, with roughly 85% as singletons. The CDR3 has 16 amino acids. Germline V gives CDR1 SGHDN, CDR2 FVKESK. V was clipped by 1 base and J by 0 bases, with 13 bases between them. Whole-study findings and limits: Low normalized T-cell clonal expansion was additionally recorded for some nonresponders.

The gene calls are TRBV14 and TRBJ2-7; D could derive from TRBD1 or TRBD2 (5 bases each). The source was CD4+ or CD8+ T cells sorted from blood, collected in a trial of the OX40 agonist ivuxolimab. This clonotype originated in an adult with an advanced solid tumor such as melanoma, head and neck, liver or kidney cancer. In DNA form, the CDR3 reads TGTGCCAGCAGCCAAGCTACCGGGACGGTCTCCTACGAGCAGTACTTC. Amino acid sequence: CASSQATGTVSYEQYF.